A single T cell receptor (beta chain) is shown here with its context. Germline CDR1 reads SGHRS; CDR2 reads YFSETQ. This CDR3 has 13 amino acids. V lost 0 bases, J lost 3 bases, and 3 bases lay in between. The data belong to a study of T cells in localized non-small cell lung cancer. Using immunoSEQ multiplex PCR, the repertoire was profiled, and TCRdb retains in-frame clones only, with some absent. Of around 79,000 clones listed, around 82% were seen once; the top ten hold under 25%. The J gene is TRBJ2-2, the V gene TRBV5-1; D not certain. This receptor was taken from a man aged 40 to 70 with stage II squamous cell lung carcinoma. Here the sequenced sample was PBMCs, taken before any cancer treatment. The CDR3 region has the DNA TGCGCCAGCAGCTTGGGGGACACCGGGGAGCTGTTTTTT. Its protein is CASSLGDTGELFF.